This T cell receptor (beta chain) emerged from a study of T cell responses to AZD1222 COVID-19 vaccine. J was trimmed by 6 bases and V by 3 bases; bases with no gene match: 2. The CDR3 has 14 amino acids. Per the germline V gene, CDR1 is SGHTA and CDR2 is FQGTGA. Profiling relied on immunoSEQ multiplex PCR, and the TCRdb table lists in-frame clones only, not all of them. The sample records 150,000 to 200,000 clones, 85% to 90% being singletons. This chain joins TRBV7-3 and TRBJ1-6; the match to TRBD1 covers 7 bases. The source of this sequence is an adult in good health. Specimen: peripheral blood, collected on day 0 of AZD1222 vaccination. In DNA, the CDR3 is TGTGCCAGCAGCTTCAGGGGGGGTAATTCACCCCTCCACTTT. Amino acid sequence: CASSFRGGNSPLHF.